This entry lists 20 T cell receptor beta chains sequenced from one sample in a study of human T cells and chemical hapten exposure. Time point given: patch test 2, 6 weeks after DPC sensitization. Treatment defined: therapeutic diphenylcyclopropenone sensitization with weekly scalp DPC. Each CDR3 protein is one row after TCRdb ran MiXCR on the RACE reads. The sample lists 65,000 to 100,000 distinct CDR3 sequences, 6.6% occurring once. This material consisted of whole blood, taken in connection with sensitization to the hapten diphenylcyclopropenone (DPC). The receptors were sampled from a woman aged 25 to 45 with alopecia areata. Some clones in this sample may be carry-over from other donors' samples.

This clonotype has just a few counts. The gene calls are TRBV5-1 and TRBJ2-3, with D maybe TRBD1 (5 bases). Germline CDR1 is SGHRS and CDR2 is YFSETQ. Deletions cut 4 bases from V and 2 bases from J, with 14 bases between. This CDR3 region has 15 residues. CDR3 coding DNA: TGCGCCAGCAGCCCAAATGACAGACTCACAGATACGCAGTATTTT. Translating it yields CASSPNDRLTDTQYF.

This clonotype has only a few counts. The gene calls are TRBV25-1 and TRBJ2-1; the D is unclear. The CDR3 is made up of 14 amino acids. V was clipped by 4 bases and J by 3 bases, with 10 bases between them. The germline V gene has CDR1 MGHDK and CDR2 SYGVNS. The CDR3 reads CASSAAPGYNEQFF. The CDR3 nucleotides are TGTGCCAGCAGTGCGGCTCCCGGCTACAATGAGCAGTTCTTC.

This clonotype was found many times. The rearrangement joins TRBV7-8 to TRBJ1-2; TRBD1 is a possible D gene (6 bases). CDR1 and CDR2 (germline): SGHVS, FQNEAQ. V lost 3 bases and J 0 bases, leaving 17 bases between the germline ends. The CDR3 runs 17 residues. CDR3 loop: CASSFRDILSSNYGYTF. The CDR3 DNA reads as TGTGCCAGCAGCTTCCGGGACATTCTCTCCTCTAACTATGGCTACACCTTC.

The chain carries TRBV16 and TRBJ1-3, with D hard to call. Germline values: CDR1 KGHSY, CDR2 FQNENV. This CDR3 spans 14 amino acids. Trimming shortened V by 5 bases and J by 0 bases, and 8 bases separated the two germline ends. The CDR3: CASSTASSGNTIYF. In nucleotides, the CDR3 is TGTGCCAGCAGCACAGCATCCTCTGGAAACACCATATATTTT.

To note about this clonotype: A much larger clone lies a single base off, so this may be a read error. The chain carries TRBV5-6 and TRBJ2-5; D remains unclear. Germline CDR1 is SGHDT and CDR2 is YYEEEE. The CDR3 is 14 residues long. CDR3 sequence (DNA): TGTGCCAGCAGCTTGGACAGCCGAGCAGAGACCCAGTGCTTC. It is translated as CASSLDSRAETQCF.

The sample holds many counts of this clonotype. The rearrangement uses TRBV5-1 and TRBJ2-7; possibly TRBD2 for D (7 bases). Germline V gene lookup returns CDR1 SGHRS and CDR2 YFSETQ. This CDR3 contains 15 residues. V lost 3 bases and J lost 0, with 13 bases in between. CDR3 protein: CASSWGGGPSYEQYF. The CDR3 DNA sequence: TGCGCCAGCAGCTGGGGGGGGGGGCCCTCCTACGAGCAGTACTTC.

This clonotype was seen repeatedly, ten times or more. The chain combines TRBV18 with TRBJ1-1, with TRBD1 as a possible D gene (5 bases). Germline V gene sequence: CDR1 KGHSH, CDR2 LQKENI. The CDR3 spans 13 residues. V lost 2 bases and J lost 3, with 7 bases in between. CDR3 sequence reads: CASSPGADTEAFF. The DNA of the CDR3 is TGTGCCAGCTCACCAGGGGCAGACACTGAAGCTTTCTTT.

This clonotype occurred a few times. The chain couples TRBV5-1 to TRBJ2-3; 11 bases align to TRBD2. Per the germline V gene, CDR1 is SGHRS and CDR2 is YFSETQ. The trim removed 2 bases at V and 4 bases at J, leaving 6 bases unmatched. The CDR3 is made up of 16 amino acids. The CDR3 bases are TGCGCCAGCAGCTTCGGTCTAGCGGGGGGCCCAGATACGCAGTATTTT. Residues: CASSFGLAGGPDTQYF.

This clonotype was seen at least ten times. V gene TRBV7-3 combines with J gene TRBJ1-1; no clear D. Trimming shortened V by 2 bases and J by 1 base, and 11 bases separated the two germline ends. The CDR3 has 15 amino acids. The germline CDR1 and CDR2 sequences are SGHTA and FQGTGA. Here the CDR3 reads CASSLDGSENTEAFF. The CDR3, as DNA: TGTGCCAGCAGCTTAGACGGCTCCGAGAACACTGAAGCTTTCTTT.

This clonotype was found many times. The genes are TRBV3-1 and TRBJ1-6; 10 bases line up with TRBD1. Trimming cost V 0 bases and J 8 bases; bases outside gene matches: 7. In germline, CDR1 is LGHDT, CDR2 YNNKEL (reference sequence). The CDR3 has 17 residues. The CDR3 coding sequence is TGTGCCAGCAGCCAAGATCGGGACAGGGGAGGCTATTCACCCCTCCACTTT. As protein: CASSQDRDRGGYSPLHF.

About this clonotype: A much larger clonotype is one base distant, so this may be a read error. For the CDR3, the DNA is TGTGTCAGCAGCCAAGGACAGGGGCGCGCGAACACTGAAGCTTTCTTT. Translation: CVSSQGQGRANTEAFF. The chain links TRBV3-1 to TRBJ1-1; TRBD1 matches at 9 bases. The germline CDR1 and CDR2 sequences are LGHDT and YNNKEL (reference sequence). This CDR3 region has 16 residues.

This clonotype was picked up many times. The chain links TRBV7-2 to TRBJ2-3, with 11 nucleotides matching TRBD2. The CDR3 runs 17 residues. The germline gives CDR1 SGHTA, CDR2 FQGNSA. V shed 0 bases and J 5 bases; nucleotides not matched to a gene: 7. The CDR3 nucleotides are TGTGCCAGCAGCTTAGCGGCTAGCGGGGGGCGTAGAGATACGCAGTATTTT. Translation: CASSLAASGGRRDTQYF.

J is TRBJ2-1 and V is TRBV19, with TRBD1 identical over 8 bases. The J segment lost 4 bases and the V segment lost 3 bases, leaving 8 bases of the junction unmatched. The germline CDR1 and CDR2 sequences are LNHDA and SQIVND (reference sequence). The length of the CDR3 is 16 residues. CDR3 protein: CASSIPRTGQYNEQFF. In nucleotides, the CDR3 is TGTGCCAGTAGTATTCCCCGGACAGGGCAATACAATGAGCAGTTCTTC.

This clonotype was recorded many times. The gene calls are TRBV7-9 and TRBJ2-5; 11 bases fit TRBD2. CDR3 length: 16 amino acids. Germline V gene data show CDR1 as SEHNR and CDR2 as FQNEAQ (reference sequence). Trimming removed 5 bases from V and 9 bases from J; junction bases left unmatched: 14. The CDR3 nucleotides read TGTGCCAGCAGCCCACCAAAAACCGGGACTAGCGGCCCCCAGTACTTC. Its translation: CASSPPKTGTSGPQYF.

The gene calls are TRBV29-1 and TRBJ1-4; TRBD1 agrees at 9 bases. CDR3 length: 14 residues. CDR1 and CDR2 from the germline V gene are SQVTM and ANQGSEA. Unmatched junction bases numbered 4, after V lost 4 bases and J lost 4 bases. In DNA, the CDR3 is TGCAGCGTTGCCAGGACAGGGGATAATGAAAAACTGTTTTTT. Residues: CSVARTGDNEKLFF.

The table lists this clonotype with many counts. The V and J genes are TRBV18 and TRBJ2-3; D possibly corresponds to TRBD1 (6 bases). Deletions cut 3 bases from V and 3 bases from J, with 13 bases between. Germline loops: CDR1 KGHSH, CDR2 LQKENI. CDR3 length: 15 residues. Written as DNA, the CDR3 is TGTGCCAGCTCACCGACAGGAACACAGACAGATACGCAGTATTTT. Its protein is CASSPTGTQTDTQYF.

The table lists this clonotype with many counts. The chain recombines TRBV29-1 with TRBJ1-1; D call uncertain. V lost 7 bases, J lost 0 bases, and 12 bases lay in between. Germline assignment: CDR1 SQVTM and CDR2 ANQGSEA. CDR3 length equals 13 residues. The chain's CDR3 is CSADGDLNTEAFF. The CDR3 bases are TGCAGCGCTGACGGTGACTTGAACACTGAAGCTTTCTTT.

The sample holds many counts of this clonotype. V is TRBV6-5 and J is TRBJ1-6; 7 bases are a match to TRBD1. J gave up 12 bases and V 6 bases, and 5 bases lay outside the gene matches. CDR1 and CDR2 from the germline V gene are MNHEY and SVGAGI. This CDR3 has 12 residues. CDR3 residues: CASRRNRGPLHF. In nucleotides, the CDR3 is TGTGCCAGCAGGCGTAACAGGGGACCCCTCCACTTT.

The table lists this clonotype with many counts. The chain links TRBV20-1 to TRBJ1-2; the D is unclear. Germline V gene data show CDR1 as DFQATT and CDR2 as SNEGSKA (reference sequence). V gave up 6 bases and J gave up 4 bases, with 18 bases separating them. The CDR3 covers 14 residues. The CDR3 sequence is CSATPTKVVYGYTF. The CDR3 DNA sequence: TGCAGTGCAACGCCTACAAAGGTCGTCTATGGCTACACCTTC.

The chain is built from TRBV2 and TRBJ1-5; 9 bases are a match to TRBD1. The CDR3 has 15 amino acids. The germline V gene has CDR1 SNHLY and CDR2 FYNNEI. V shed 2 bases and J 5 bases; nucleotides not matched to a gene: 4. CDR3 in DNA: TGTGCCAGCAGTGAATACACAGGGGGCCATCAGCCCCAGCATTTT. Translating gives CASSEYTGGHQPQHF.